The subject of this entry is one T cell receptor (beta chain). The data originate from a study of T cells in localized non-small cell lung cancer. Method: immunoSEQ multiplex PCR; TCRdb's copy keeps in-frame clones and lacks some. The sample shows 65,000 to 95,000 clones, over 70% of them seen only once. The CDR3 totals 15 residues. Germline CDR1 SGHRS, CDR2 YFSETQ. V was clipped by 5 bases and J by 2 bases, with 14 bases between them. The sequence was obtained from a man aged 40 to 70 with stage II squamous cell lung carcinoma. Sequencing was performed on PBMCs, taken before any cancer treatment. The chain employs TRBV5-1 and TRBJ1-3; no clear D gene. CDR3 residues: CASRGDIFAGNTIYF. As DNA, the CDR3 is TGCGCCAGCAGGGGAGACATCTTTGCTGGAAACACCATATATTTT.